This T cell receptor (beta chain) was captured in a study of naive and memory T cell subsets. The trim removed 5 bases at V and 5 bases at J, leaving 13 bases unmatched. CDR3 length equals 16 residues. Germline loops: CDR1 LGHNT, CDR2 FRNRAP. Both TRBC1 and TRBC2 were covered by a beta constant-region primer of two equimolar oligonucleotides. Ligated cDNA was amplified by four rounds of PCR with nested alpha and beta constant-region primers and SP2. An oligonucleotide with the SP2 primer and a 12-nucleotide UMI was ligated to the cDNA 3' end. TCRdb passed the UMI-ligation and nested PCR reads through MiXCR, listing each CDR3 protein once. The table has about 120,000 distinct CDR3 sequences, about 36% seen once.

The source material was central memory CD4+ T cells from blood. The gene calls are TRBV12-5 and TRBJ2-7; TRBD2 matches 9 bases. The TCR sequence derives from a human donor in good health. The CDR3 nucleotides are TGTGCTAGTGGTAGGGGAATAGCGGGAGCCCGGCACGAGCAGTACTTC. This translates into CASGRGIAGARHEQYF. Variable domain in full (rest from reference TRBV12-5 and TRBJ2-7): DARVTQTPRHKVTEMGQEVTMRCQPILGHNTVFWYRQTMMQGLELLAYFRNRAPLDDSGMPKDRFSAEMPDATLATLKIQPSEPRDSAVYFCASGRGIAGARHEQYFGPGTRLTVT.